The 16 T cell receptor beta chains below were found in one sample sequenced in a study of CD8+ T cells in alopecia areata. Sequencing relied on a cDNA template that was reverse transcribed from extracted RNA. TCRdb's table, derived via immunoSEQ multiplex PCR, lists solely in-frame clones and lacks some. The sample lists roughly 250,000 clones; roughly 60% were seen once. Treatment reported: oral pan-JAK inhibitor, 5-10 mg twice daily. The material was CD4+ T cells sorted from blood, obtained around week 54, from a patient treated with tofacitinib. These receptors all stem from a human donor with alopecia areata.

This chain uses TRBV5-1 with TRBJ2-5; TRBD1 matches 7 bases. The CDR3 loop spans 14 amino acids. The V segment lost 8 bases and the J segment 2 bases; nucleotides outside the gene matches: 9. Germline V gene data show CDR1 as SGHRS and CDR2 as YFSETQ. In nucleotides, the CDR3 is TGCGCCAGTGCCGGGACAGCTTTTCAAGAGACCCAGTACTTC. Translating gives CASAGTAFQETQYF.

This chain links TRBV7-9 with TRBJ2-4, with a tentative D call TRBD2 (6 bases). Germline V lookup: CDR1 SEHNR, CDR2 FQNEAQ (reference sequence). This CDR3 is 15 amino acids long. V was clipped by 4 bases and J by 1 base, with 11 bases between them. The CDR3 nucleotides read TGTGCCAGCAGCTATCCGGAGGGGGCCAAAAACATTCAGTACTTC. Its protein product is CASSYPEGAKNIQYF.

V usage is TRBV2 and J usage is TRBJ1-6; D not resolved. V lost 7 bases and J 10 bases, leaving 17 bases between the germline ends. This CDR3 has 14 amino acids. The germline CDR1 and CDR2 sequences are SNHLY and FYNNEI. DNA of the CDR3: TGTGCCAGCACCGAACGAGAGTATGGATCACCCCTCCACTTT. It is translated as CASTEREYGSPLHF.

The chain employs TRBV7-3 and TRBJ2-5, with 8 bases aligning to TRBD2. V lost 6 bases and J lost 0; bases outside the gene matches: 21. Germline CDR1 and CDR2: SGHTA and FQGTGA. This CDR3 has 20 residues. CDR3 DNA: TGTGCCAGCAGGCACCCGGGATGGCTAGCGGGCGTTTCTCACCAAGAGACCCAGTACTTC. Its translation: CASRHPGWLAGVSHQETQYF. Combining the CDR3 with reference TRBV7-3 and TRBJ2-5 gives the whole variable domain GAGVSQTPSNKVTEKGKYVELRCDPISGHTALYWYRQSLGQGPEFLIYFQGTGAADDSGLPNDRFFAVRPEGSVSTLKIQRTERGDSAVYLCASRHPGWLAGVSHQETQYFGPGTRLLVL.

This chain uses TRBV5-6 with TRBJ2-3; TRBD2 matches at 10 bases. Germline trimming cut 0 bases from V and 4 bases from J; bases unmatched to any gene: 8. This CDR3 comprises 17 residues. Germline V gene sequence: CDR1 SGHDT, CDR2 YYEEEE. This CDR3 reads CASSLDVAGGQADTQYF. As DNA, the CDR3 is TGTGCCAGCAGCTTGGACGTAGCGGGGGGCCAAGCAGATACGCAGTATTTT. Complete variable domain (other parts from reference TRBV5-6 and TRBJ2-3): DAGVTQSPTHLIKTRGQQVTLRCSPKSGHDTVSWYQQALGQGPQFIFQYYEEEERQRGNFPDRFSGHQFPNYSSELNVNALLLGDSALYLCASSLDVAGGQADTQYFGPGTRLTVL.

The V gene is TRBV25-1, the J gene TRBJ2-7, with 7 bases that match TRBD1. Trimming removed 4 bases from V and 1 base from J; junction bases left unmatched: 10. Germline CDR1 MGHDK, CDR2 SYGVNS. CDR3 length: 16 amino acids. In DNA, the CDR3 is TGTGCCAGCAGTGGGCCCCGGACAGGTGGTTCCTACGAGCAGTACTTC. The encoded protein is CASSGPRTGGSYEQYF.

V and J are TRBV7-2 and TRBJ2-7; D is ambiguous. Looked up from germline, CDR1 is SGHTA and CDR2 is FQGNSA. The CDR3 totals 16 residues. V shed 4 bases and J shed 0 bases, with 16 bases lying between them. This chain's CDR3 is CASSSEAWATSYEQYF. CDR3 nucleotide sequence: TGTGCCAGCAGCTCCGAAGCCTGGGCTACCTCCTACGAGCAGTACTTC.

J is TRBJ1-2 and V is TRBV25-1, with 9 bases aligning to TRBD1. The V gene's germline CDR1 is MGHDK and CDR2 SYGVNS. Trimming cost V 6 bases and J 2 bases; bases outside gene matches: 4. This CDR3 is built from 14 residues. The CDR3, as DNA: TGTGCCAGCAGGGGCGGACAGGGGAACTATGGCTACACCTTC. It yields the protein CASRGGQGNYGYTF.

V and J are TRBV6-5 and TRBJ2-2; 8 nucleotides agree with TRBD1. CDR1 is MNHEY and CDR2 is SVGAGI in the germline V gene. V lost 7 bases and J lost 3; bases outside the gene matches: 4. The CDR3 runs 14 residues. CDR3 residues: CASTRTGYTGELFF. The CDR3 DNA follows: TGTGCCAGCACCCGGACAGGGTACACCGGGGAGCTGTTTTTT.

This chain connects TRBV6-5 to TRBJ1-1; D is unresolved. Trimming stripped 6 bases from V and 1 base from J, with 12 bases between. CDR1 is MNHEY and CDR2 is SVGAGI in the germline V gene. This CDR3 is 14 amino acids long. The CDR3 sequence is CASRRWQENTEAFF. The CDR3, as DNA: TGTGCCAGCAGGCGATGGCAGGAGAACACTGAAGCTTTCTTT.

V is TRBV29-1 and J is TRBJ1-1, with D uncertain. The CDR3 contains 13 residues. Trimming shortened V by 0 bases and J by 1 base, and 6 bases separated the two germline ends. Looked up from germline, CDR1 is SQVTM and CDR2 is ANQGSEA. The DNA for the CDR3 is TGCAGCGTTGAAGAATCATGGAACACTGAAGCTTTCTTT. It is translated as CSVEESWNTEAFF.

The V and J genes are TRBV10-3 and TRBJ2-7; no definite D call. Per the germline V gene, CDR1 is ENHRY and CDR2 is SYGVKD. V was trimmed by 6 bases and J by 2 bases, leaving 5 bases between them. This CDR3 contains 11 residues. The CDR3, as DNA: TGTGCCATCAGAAATGCCTACGAGCAGTACTTC. Translation: CAIRNAYEQYF.

The chain links TRBV29-1 to TRBJ2-3; no clear D gene. Germline V gene data show CDR1 as SQVTM and CDR2 as ANQGSEA. Trimming stripped 2 bases from V and 4 bases from J, with 10 bases between. The CDR3 runs to 13 residues. The CDR3 nucleotides are TGCAGCGTTGAATGGGCCGTCGCAGATACGCAGTATTTT. It is translated as CSVEWAVADTQYF.

V usage is TRBV7-9 and J usage is TRBJ2-3; no clear D. The germline V and J ends were trimmed by 8 bases and 10 bases, with 4 bases remaining between them. This CDR3 is built from 8 residues. Germline CDR1 and CDR2: SEHNR and FQNEAQ (reference sequence). The CDR3 nucleotides read TGTGCCAGCGAAGCGCAGTATTTT. Translated, it gives CASEAQYF.

The chain links TRBV11-2 to TRBJ1-4; TRBD1 might be the D (5 bases). V lost 5 bases and J lost 11, with 15 bases in between. Germline loops: CDR1 SGHAT, CDR2 FQNNGV. CDR3 size: 13 residues. The CDR3 DNA is TGTGCCAGCAGCAGCGGGGCGCGCCAGAAACTGTTTTTT. It yields the protein CASSSGARQKLFF.

In the case of this clone: The same CDR3 is also encoded by other DNA sequences in this sample. CDR3 in DNA: TGCAGCGTTGGACAGAACACTGAAGCTTTCTTT. Translation: CSVGQNTEAFF. The rearrangement links TRBV29-1 to TRBJ1-1; D call uncertain. The CDR3 runs to 11 residues. Germline V CDR1 and CDR2: SQVTM, ANQGSEA. V shed 4 bases and J shed 1 base, with 4 bases lying between them.